The entry below gives a single TCR beta chain sequence along with its context. The data stem from a study of CD39 and CD103 CD8 tumor-infiltrating T cells. CDR1 is LNHDA, CDR2 SQIVND, per germline (reference sequence). This CDR3 is built from 13 residues. Trimming took off 1 base at V and 1 base at J, with 4 bases between the two ends. Here immunoSEQ multiplex PCR was the method, and the copy in TCRdb shows in-frame clones only, minus some. Of over 15,000 clones listed, over 80% are singletons. This TCR was sampled from a human donor with head and neck squamous cell carcinoma. Sequencing input: CD8+ T cells sorted from blood. The subset: total memory CD8 T cells (CD45RA-CCR7+/-) from blood or uninvolved lymph node. This sequence joins TRBV19 and TRBJ1-1; D is undetermined. The CDR3 sequence: CASSIGQNTEAFF. The CDR3 DNA reads as TGTGCCAGTAGTATAGGCCAGAACACTGAAGCTTTCTTT.